This T cell receptor beta chain was captured by sequencing in a study of T cells in Graves' hyperthyroidism and ophthalmopathy (dated by TCRdb to 2018 to 2020). Regarding the study in general: Peripheral blood samples were taken at initial diagnosis, before any treatment was given. To identify TCR V-J signatures that set the groups apart, the researchers used a discovery cohort of 100 patients, made up of about 44 with Graves' ophthalmopathy and some 58 with stable Graves' hyperthyroidism. Whether ophthalmopathy could be predicted prospectively was tested in an independent validation cohort made up of under 20 hyperthyroidism patients plus 17 patients who later progressed to ophthalmopathy. The 75 to 100 discovery patients were randomly divided into training and test sets at a 7:3 ratio. Thyroid tissue and blood T-cell repertoires from several Graves' hyperthyroidism patients were also compared in the study. After sampling, hyperthyroidism patients received methimazole starting at 30 mg daily, and ophthalmopathy patients received high-dose intravenous methylprednisolone. The paper describes TCR Vbeta CDR3 sequencing of 140 or so peripheral blood samples, made up of approximately 40 ophthalmopathy patients, around 73 hyperthyroidism patients and 17 progressor patients. Summary of the overall study and its limitations: Blood samples also contained most of the expanded thyroid clonotypes (frequency above 0.001), which suggests that blood repertoires may reflect thyroid immune responses. During validation, the model predicted progression to ophthalmopathy a median of approximately six months ahead of onset, with just under 71% sensitivity and almost 75% specificity. Sample size was not statistically predetermined, and blinding of investigators to group allocation was not performed. Ophthalmopathy was separated from stable hyperthyroidism by a 13 V-J signature model, with 85% to 90% sensitivity and approximately 81% specificity obtained in cross-validation and 80%/75% obtained in testing.

Moderately to severely active disease, a Clinical Activity Score of at least 3, a NOSPECS grade of at least 4, and a duration under 3 months were present in ophthalmopathy patients. The study excluded patients with uncontrolled infections, other autoimmune diseases, pregnancy or lactation. Diagnoses relied on clinical symptoms, serum thyroxine and TRAb, thyroid ultrasound and orbital computed tomography. PBMCs were isolated from roughly 10 ml of fresh peripheral blood by Ficoll-Paque density gradient centrifugation. Total RNA was extracted using Trizol reagent, and RNA quality was assessed on an Agilent 2100 Bioanalyzer. TCR beta CDR3 regions were amplified from RNA transcripts. The TCR CDR3 was subjected to a first round of RT-PCR using the HTBI primer set and the Qiagen OneStep RT-PCR kit. The libraries were constructed in a second round of multiplex PCR and then size-selected and purified. Libraries were sequenced paired-end with 100 bp reads on an Illumina HiSeq2000. In the authors' own workflow: SOAPnuke was used to process the raw data, with reads discarded if the reads contained adapters or uncalled bases, had a mean Phred below 15, or lacked an exact constant-primer or identifier match. COPE v1.2.5 was used to merge the high-quality paired reads, and each unique nucleotide sequence was defined as a clonotype. MiTCR v1.1 was used to align the clonotypes against IMGT TRBV, TRBD and TRBJ reference segments. Only V-J combinations with frequency above 0.0001, covering about 99% of repertoires, were analysed. A TCS score was defined as the ratio of F50 (clonal expansion) to E x V (chaos), with BLOSUM62-based TCRdist applied between CDR3 peptides within each V-J. Welch's t-statistics and random forest reduced 450 to 600 V-J features to roughly 13, which were used in a naive Bayes classifier (R e1071). The public reads were reanalyzed by TCRdb: fastp trimming at Q25, MiXCR alignment, in-frame beta chains only. Rows are combined by CDR3 protein, so each entry shows the most common genes and DNA. What appears here as the V and J calls and clone size reflects TCRdb's work, not the paper's. The sample has about 640,000 distinct CDR3 sequences on record, 20% of them singletons. The ten top clones hold more than 30% of the sample.

This clonotype was observed many times. Its antigen target is currently unknown. Within one base of it there is no much larger clone, and no base qualities were kept. As encoded in the germline V gene (reference sequence), CDR1 is LGHDT while CDR2 is YNNKEL. The CDR3 spans 15 residues, from the cysteine through the phenylalanine. Just CDR3 DNA is preserved here, 45 bases in frame from base 1. Trimmed from V: 4 bases; trimmed from J: 0 bases; junction bases lacking a gene match: 5. Sample: blood. Recombination joined TRBV3-1 with TRBJ1-1, and TRBD1 aligns with 7 junction nucleotides. This receptor was obtained from a man younger than 40 with Graves' ophthalmopathy. In nucleotide form, the sequence is TGTGCCAGCAGCCGAGCCGGGACAGTGAACACTGAAGCTTTCTTT. Its protein product is CASSRAGTVNTEAFF.